This TCR beta chain was sequenced for a study of cytomegalovirus exposure and HLA in healthy donors. Concerning this clone itself: The junction shows a germline mismatch at one end, possibly a read error.

60 Vbeta and 13 Jbeta primers were used in PCR. Assay: immunoSEQ multiplex PCR; the TCRdb copy retains only in-frame clones and omits some. The sample yields approximately 90,000 clones, 65% to 85% seen once. CDR3 length equals 12 residues. Looked up from germline, CDR1 is SNHLY and CDR2 is FYNNEI. The gene calls are TRBV2 and TRBJ1-2; the D is unclear. The clonotype was recovered from a man aged 35 to 55 in good health and CMV-seronegative. The material sequenced was PBMCs. For the CDR3, the DNA is TGTGCCAGCACTGAAACTACCTATGGCTACACCTTC. Translated: CASTETTYGYTF.